This T cell receptor beta chain emerged from a study of Ad26.COV2.S vaccination and SARS-CoV-2 variants. Study-level findings and limits: Compared with placebo recipients, vaccine recipients had higher spike-specific TCR breadth.

As to treatment: about 20 received Ad26.COV2.S at low or high dose, single or two shots; roughly 5 received placebo; per-sample allocation not given. Day 63 after the first injection of vaccine or placebo was the sampling time. V was pared by 6 bases and J by 1 base, with 10 bases between. CDR1 is MNHEY, CDR2 SVGAGI, per germline. The CDR3 is 13 amino acids. In regard to this clone: Antigen unknown.

Sequencing used immunoSEQ multiplex PCR; TCRdb keeps in-frame clones, though not all of them. The sample yields about 350,000 clones, approximately 86% seen once. This specimen was peripheral blood, taken in a trial of Ad26.COV2.S vaccine versus placebo. The chain links TRBV6-5 to TRBJ2-7; D possibly corresponds to TRBD1 (6 bases). The TCR originated in a person aged 18-65 years who received the Ad26.COV2.S COVID-19 vaccine or a placebo. The CDR3 nucleotides read TGTGCCAGCAGCCTAGACAGGTCCTACGAGCAGTACTTC. As protein: CASSLDRSYEQYF.